The sequence of this T cell receptor beta chain was determined in a study of Tregs in tolerant kidney transplant recipients. TCRdb's copy holds only in-frame clones and misses some; the assay was immunoSEQ multiplex PCR. The table lists 50,000 to 55,000 clones, about 90% of them singletons. Study results and limitations: Donor-specific Treg expansion exceeded global Treg expansion in tolerant patients, suggesting antigen drive. Validation in larger populations is needed because few patients were studied. No direct test of biological reproducibility was done here.

Trimming pared 6 bases from V and 0 bases from J, leaving 9 bases between. The CDR3 totals 14 residues. Germline values: CDR1 MNHEY, CDR2 SMNVEV (reference sequence). This clone was seen once. The antigen is not known. Recipients received nonmyeloablative bone marrow transplants from related graft donors, with transient mixed chimerism. Unstimulated regulatory T cells (CD4+CD25+CD127-), CD4+CD25- non-regulatory cells, CD4 and CD8 cells were FACS-sorted from thawed PBMCs. The chain joins TRBV27 to TRBJ1-5; maybe TRBD1 (6 bases). Sequencing used CD8+ T cells from blood (PBMCs), obtained 24 months after the transplant. The sequence was obtained from a human patient who received a combined kidney and bone marrow transplant. Some of the T cells may derive from the graft donor. DNA of the CDR3: TGTGCCAGCAGATCAGGGGTTAGCAATCAGCCCCAGCATTTT. Its protein product is CASRSGVSNQPQHF.